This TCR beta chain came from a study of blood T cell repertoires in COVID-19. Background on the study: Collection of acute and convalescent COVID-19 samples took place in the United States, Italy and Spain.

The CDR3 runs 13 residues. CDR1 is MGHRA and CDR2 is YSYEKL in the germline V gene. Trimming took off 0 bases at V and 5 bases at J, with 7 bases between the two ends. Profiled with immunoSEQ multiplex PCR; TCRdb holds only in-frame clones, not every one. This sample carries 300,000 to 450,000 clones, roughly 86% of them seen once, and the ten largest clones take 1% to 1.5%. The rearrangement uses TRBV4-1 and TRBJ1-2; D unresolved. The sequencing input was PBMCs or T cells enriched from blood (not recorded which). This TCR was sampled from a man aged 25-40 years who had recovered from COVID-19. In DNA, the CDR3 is TGCGCCAGCAGCCAAGAATCGTCTTATGGCTACACCTTC. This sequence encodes CASSQESSYGYTF.